A single sample is the source of the 11 T cell receptor beta chains below, sequenced in a study of cytotoxic CD8 clonotypes in ibrutinib-treated CLL. TCRdb's table, derived via immunoSEQ multiplex PCR, lists solely in-frame clones and lacks some. The sample records about 300,000 clones, 70% to 80% being singletons. Sequencing used PBMCs, obtained at disease progression, from a patient treated with ibrutinib. The receptors shown here come from a human donor with chronic lymphocytic leukemia.

This clone was observed a few times. The genes are TRBV25-1 and TRBJ1-2; D is possibly TRBD1 (6 bases). CDR3 length: 12 residues. Trimming shortened V by 5 bases and J by 4 bases, and 8 bases separated the two germline ends. Germline V gene data show CDR1 as MGHDK and CDR2 as SYGVNS. CDR3 sequence: CASSRDIYGYTF. Here the CDR3 DNA reads TGTGCCAGCAGTAGGGACATCTATGGCTACACCTTC.

This clone has just one count. CDR3 amino acids: CASSQLTRTGRQFF. The CDR3 DNA reads TGCGCCAGCAGCCAACTAACTAGGACAGGGAGGCAGTTCTTC. V is TRBV4-1 and J is TRBJ2-1, with 8 bases that match TRBD1. With 2 bases clipped from V and 12 bases from J, the junction kept 9 bases outside the gene matches. Germline values: CDR1 MGHRA, CDR2 YSYEKL. The CDR3 spans 14 residues.

The V and J genes are TRBV5-4 and TRBJ2-2; D is possibly TRBD2 (5 bases). Trimming pared 0 bases from V and 4 bases from J, leaving 13 bases between. The germline V gene encodes CDR1 SGHNT and CDR2 YYREEE (reference sequence). The CDR3 loop spans 16 amino acids. CDR3 amino acids: CASSLGLLRGTGELFF. The DNA of the CDR3 is TGTGCCAGCAGCTTGGGACTCCTTCGGGGCACCGGGGAGCTGTTTTTT.

The genes are TRBV11-2 and TRBJ2-5, with D possibly matching TRBD2 (7 bases). The V and J ends lost 2 bases and 4 bases respectively, with 17 bases between them. Germline V gene data show CDR1 as SGHAT and CDR2 as FQNNGV. This CDR3 comprises 16 residues. The CDR3 spells CASSLLVGGLGETQYF. In DNA form, the CDR3 reads TGTGCCAGCAGCTTATTGGTGGGGGGGCTCGGAGAGACCCAGTACTTC.

The chain is built from TRBV6-5 and TRBJ2-3, with 7 bases identical to TRBD1. Germline-derived CDR1 and CDR2 are MNHEY and SVGAGI. With 1 base clipped from V and 4 bases from J, the junction kept 8 bases outside the gene matches. The CDR3 has 16 amino acids. The CDR3 sequence is CASSYFVGTASDTQYF. Here the CDR3 DNA reads TGTGCCAGCAGTTACTTTGTCGGGACAGCATCAGATACGCAGTATTTT.

The chain carries TRBV11-2 and TRBJ2-7; perhaps TRBD1 as D (6 bases). Germline V gene data show CDR1 as SGHAT and CDR2 as FQNNGV. The V gene lost 2 bases and the J gene lost 3 bases, with 17 bases spanning the gap. CDR3 length equals 16 residues. The chain's CDR3 is CASSLRYRTVVYEQYF. The CDR3 nucleotides read TGTGCCAGCAGCTTACGGTACCGGACAGTTGTCTACGAGCAGTACTTC.

The genes are TRBV11-2 and TRBJ2-7; weak D call: TRBD2 (5 bases). V was pared by 5 bases and J by 2 bases, with 10 bases between. The CDR3 runs 13 residues. CDR1 SGHAT and CDR2 FQNNGV come from the germline V gene. The chain's CDR3 is CASSASPAYEQYF. CDR3 nucleotide sequence: TGTGCCAGCAGCGCTAGCCCCGCCTACGAGCAGTACTTC.

The chain recombines TRBV6-1 with TRBJ1-2; D unresolved. This CDR3 region has 14 residues. Germline V gives CDR1 MNHNS, CDR2 SASEGT. Trimming removed 2 bases from V and 11 bases from J, with 18 bases in between. Here the CDR3 reads CASSESIGRGRYTF. In nucleotides, the CDR3 is TGTGCCAGCAGTGAATCTATCGGGCGGGGTAGATACACCTTC.

This clone was counted a few times. V is TRBV19 and J is TRBJ2-2, with 11 nucleotides matching TRBD1. The CDR3 is 16 amino acids. The ends lost 6 bases at V and 5 bases at J; junction bases unmatched: 8. Germline CDR1 reads LNHDA; CDR2 reads SQIVND (reference sequence). CDR3: CASRIGQGAGTGELFF. The CDR3 bases are TGTGCCAGTAGGATTGGACAGGGGGCGGGGACCGGGGAGCTGTTTTTT.

The chain carries TRBV14 and TRBJ2-3; D unclear. Deletions cut 5 bases from V and 2 bases from J, with 2 bases between. The CDR3 runs 11 residues. The germline V gene has CDR1 SGHDN and CDR2 FVKESK. CDR3 sequence reads: CASSFTDTQYF. The CDR3 DNA reads TGTGCCAGCAGCTTCACAGATACGCAGTATTTT.

CDR3 amino acids: CASSQDPLGQPGTDTQYF. The CDR3 DNA reads TGCGCCAGCAGCCAAGATCCCCTCGGGCAGCCAGGCACAGATACGCAGTATTTT. The rearrangement joins TRBV4-1 to TRBJ2-3; unclear D gene. The CDR3 has 18 residues. Germline V gene data show CDR1 as MGHRA and CDR2 as YSYEKL. V lost 0 bases and J lost 1, with 17 bases in between.